This TCR beta chain was captured in a study of cytomegalovirus exposure and HLA in healthy donors. Study-wide findings and caveats: In a later analysis, across HLA loci, associated TCR counts were highest for DRB1, lowest for HLA-C.

Researchers ran the PCR with 60 Vbeta and 13 Jbeta primers. Data came from immunoSEQ multiplex PCR; TCRdb stores just in-frame clones and leaves some out. This table has about 250,000 clones, around 65% appearing once. This CDR3 is 14 amino acids long. Germline lookup yields CDR1 LNHDA and CDR2 SQIVND (reference sequence). V was trimmed by 3 bases and J by 4 bases, leaving 13 bases between them. Regarding this clone: Its target is unknown.

The V gene is TRBV19, the J gene TRBJ2-7; D perhaps matches TRBD2 (6 bases). This clonotype was sampled from a female donor in good health and CMV-seronegative. The sequenced sample was PBMCs. Here the CDR3 DNA reads TGTGCCAGTAGTATTCCGGGAGCCGTTTACGAGCAGTACTTC. Translated, it gives CASSIPGAVYEQYF.